The rows below give T cell receptor beta chains drawn from one sample of a study of blood T cell repertoires in COVID-19. The table came from immunoSEQ multiplex PCR; TCRdb's copy has only in-frame clones and leaves some out. The sample includes 150,000 to 200,000 clones, under 85% of them seen just once. Sequenced input: peripheral blood. Every receptor here comes from a woman older than 75 with acute or convalescent COVID-19. CDR3s include the opening cysteine and the closing phenylalanine or tryptophan. Each record gives: J gene, clone size, V gene, D gene, CDR3 DNA, CDR3 protein. D genes are given only for firm matches. Only some rows state a clone size, as once, few, many or a class for expanded clones.

>TRBJ2-7|.|TRBV5-3|.
TGTGCCAGAAGCTTGGATAGCAATCCCGTGAGCTACGAGCAGTACTTC
CARSLDSNPVSYEQYF
>TRBJ2-7|.|TRBV19|.
TGTGCCAGTAAACCCGCAGACAGGCCGGACGAGCAGTACTTC
CASKPADRPDEQYF
>TRBJ1-1|.|TRBV6-5|TRBD1
TGTGCCAGCAGTCCCCGGACAGGGGGTACGACTGAAGCTTTCTTT
CASSPRTGGTTEAFF
>TRBJ2-5|few|TRBV9|TRBD2
TGTGCCAGCAGCGTAGGGGTAGGGGCGGGAGGTGTGGAGACCCAGTACTTC
CASSVGVGAGGVETQYF
>TRBJ1-6|.|TRBV6-1|.
TGTGCCAGCAGTGAGCGGGGGAGACGTAATTCACCCCTCCACTTT
CASSERGRRNSPLHF
>TRBJ1-1|.|TRBV7-2|.
TGTGCCAGCAGCTTAGCGAAGAGTAACACTGAAGCTTTCTTT
CASSLAKSNTEAFF
>TRBJ2-7|.|TRBV4-2|TRBD2
TGTGCCAGCAGCCAAGTAGCCCTAGCGGGATTCGAGCAGTACTTC
CASSQVALAGFEQYF
>TRBJ2-3|.|TRBV10-1|.
TGCGCCAGCAGTGAGTCGAGGGGGGGCCTGGATACGCAGTATTTT
CASSESRGGLDTQYF
>TRBJ2-1|.|TRBV29-1|TRBD2
TGCAGCGTAGCGGGAGGAGTTAGGAATGAGCAGTTCTTC
CSVAGGVRNEQFF
>TRBJ1-1|.|TRBV19|.
TGTGCCAGTAGTAGTGGACAGAGGGTTGCTGAAGCTTTCTTT
CASSSGQRVAEAFF
>TRBJ1-5|.|TRBV7-8|.
TGTGCCAGCAGCTCAGGGTGGGGGGAGGTCGATAGCAATCAGCCCCAGCATTTT
CASSSGWGEVDSNQPQHF
>TRBJ2-3|.|TRBV18|TRBD2
TGTGCCAGCTCAGCGACTAGCGGGAGGAGGGCAGATACGCAGTATTTT
CASSATSGRRADTQYF
>TRBJ2-1|.|TRBV9|TRBD2
TGTGCCAGCAGCCCCTTCGGAGCGGGAGGGCTAGTGAATGAGCAGTTCTTC
CASSPFGAGGLVNEQFF
>TRBJ1-3|.|TRBV6-5|.
TGTGCCAGCAGTCCCCAACAGGGAATCTGGAACACCATATATTTT
CASSPQQGIWNTIYF
>TRBJ1-2|.|TRBV5-6|TRBD1
TGTGCCAGCAGCTTTAGGGACAGGGGGTCATATGGCTACACCTTC
CASSFRDRGSYGYTF
>TRBJ1-4|.|TRBV7-9|.
TGTGCCAGCAGCCGCCGGGGGGAGGGAGAAAAACTGTTTTTT
CASSRRGEGEKLFF
>TRBJ2-2|.|TRBV7-3|TRBD1
TGTGCCAGCAGCCAACAGGGGAGTCGAGGGGAGCTGTTTTTT
CASSQQGSRGELFF
>TRBJ1-5|.|TRBV19|.
TGTGCCAGTAGTATATTAGCCGCTAACCTAAATCAGCCCCAGCATTTT
CASSILAANLNQPQHF
>TRBJ2-3|.|TRBV11-3|.
TGTGCCAGCAGCCGGACTAGCACAGATACGCAGTATTTT
CASSRTSTDTQYF
>TRBJ2-1|once|TRBV9|.
TGTGCCAGCAGCGTAGTCCCAAATAGCGCGTACAATGAGCAGTTCTTC
CASSVVPNSAYNEQFF
>TRBJ2-1|.|TRBV12-3/TRBV12-4|.
TGTGCCAGCAGTTTAACTGGTGGGCAGTTCTTC
CASSLTGGQFF
>TRBJ1-2|once|TRBV11-2|TRBD1
TGTGCCAGCAGCACCTGGACAGGGGGAGACTATGGCTACACCTTC
CASSTWTGGDYGYTF
>TRBJ2-5|.|TRBV5-5|.
TGTGCCAGCAGCCTAGGAACAGGGTTTAAGGAGACCCAGTACTTC
CASSLGTGFKETQYF
>TRBJ2-1|.|TRBV5-1|TRBD2
TGCGCCAGCAGCTTGTCTAGCGGGAGCTCCTACAATGAGCAGTTCTTC
CASSLSSGSSYNEQFF
>TRBJ2-2|.|TRBV19|.
TGTGCCAGTAGTATTCTTCCGGGAGCGGGTACCGGGGAGCTGTTTTTT
CASSILPGAGTGELFF
>TRBJ2-3|once|TRBV20-1|.
TGCAGTGCCCTAAGTGCAGATACGCAGTATTTT
CSALSADTQYF
>TRBJ1-5|.|TRBV2|TRBD1
TGTGCCAGCAGTTCACAGGGGAACAATCAGCCCCAGCATTTT
CASSSQGNNQPQHF
>TRBJ1-1|once|TRBV7-9|.
TGTGCCAGCAGCTTACAGGCCATAAACACTGAAGCTTTCTTT
CASSLQAINTEAFF
>TRBJ2-5|.|TRBV7-6|.
TGTGCCAGCAGCTCTCCCCGGGGGAAGACAGGGTGGGAGACCCAGTACTTC
CASSSPRGKTGWETQYF
>TRBJ2-7|.|TRBV3-1/TRBV3-2|TRBD1
TGTGCCAGCAGCCAAGATGATCAACCGGGACAGACCTACGAGCAGTACTTC
CASSQDDQPGQTYEQYF
>TRBJ2-1|.|TRBV7-8|TRBD2
TGTGCCAGCAAGTCAAGGCGGGAGAATGAGCAGTTCTTC
CASKSRRENEQFF
>TRBJ2-6|.|TRBV19|TRBD1
TGTGCCAGCCGGGACAGGGGAAGTGGGGCCAACGTCCTGACTTTC
CASRDRGSGANVLTF
>TRBJ1-2|.|TRBV4-1|.
TGCGCCAGCAGACCCCAAGGGAGTGGAAGCTATGGCTACACCTTC
CASRPQGSGSYGYTF
>TRBJ2-3|.|TRBV4-2|TRBD2
TGTGCCAGCAGCCAAGAAGGATCTAGCGGGCGCACAGATACGCAGTATTTT
CASSQEGSSGRTDTQYF
>TRBJ2-1|.|TRBV5-1|TRBD1
TGCGCCAGCAGCTTGGGACAGGGCTCCTACAATGAGCAGTTCTTC
CASSLGQGSYNEQFF
>TRBJ1-2|.|TRBV2|.
TGTGCCAGCACCCTTACCCCCGGACAGCGAAGAGGTGGCTACACCTTC
CASTLTPGQRRGGYTF
>TRBJ2-7|.|TRBV25-1|.
TGTGCCAGCAGTGAATCTCGGGGTAGGCAGTACTTC
CASSESRGRQYF
>TRBJ1-5|once|TRBV3-1/TRBV3-2|TRBD1
TGTGCCAGCAGCCAAACCCCCCGGACAGGGAGGAATCAGCCCCAGCATTTT
CASSQTPRTGRNQPQHF
>TRBJ2-1|.|TRBV6-4|TRBD1
TGTGCCAGCAGCCCCCGACAGGGAAGCTCCTACAATGAGCAGTTCTTC
CASSPRQGSSYNEQFF
>TRBJ1-4|.|TRBV5-5|.
TGTGCCAGCAGCCTCACAGTCGCAGGTCCTAATGAAAAACTGTTTTTT
CASSLTVAGPNEKLFF